Below, one T cell receptor (beta chain) is given with its context. The sample is drawn from a study of long-term antiretroviral therapy in people with HIV. Version v3.0 of the immunoSEQ assay was performed at survey level. The protocol was immunoSEQ multiplex PCR, while the TCRdb copy is restricted to in-frame clones and leaves out a portion. In the table there are 30,000 to 40,000 clones, about 83% of which are singletons. This CDR3 comprises 16 residues. V was pared by 0 bases and J by 6 bases, with 6 bases of the junction left unmatched. Per germline, CDR1 SGHRS and CDR2 YFSETQ. HIV-positive participants all received treatment in the United States.

The starting material was unsorted PBMCs, obtained 0.4 years before starting antiretroviral therapy. The TCR originated in a young man with HIV. The rearrangement joins TRBV5-1 to TRBJ2-3; 11 positions agree with TRBD1. CDR3 protein: CASSLAGTGGPDTQYF. CDR3 in DNA: TGCGCCAGCAGCTTGGCCGGGACAGGGGGTCCCGATACGCAGTATTTT.